This T cell receptor beta chain comes out of a study of radiotherapy plus CTLA-4 blockade in lung cancer. Study details: Across the patients, objective responses occurred in approximately 19%, and disease control in 30% to 40%.

Study-wide results and caveats: TCR clones of tumor origin grew in blood after radiotherapy plus ipilimumab.

As to this clone: What it binds is not known.

V gave up 4 bases and J gave up 2 bases; unmatched junction bases: 9. The V gene's germline CDR1 is MDHEN and CDR2 SYDVKM. The CDR3 is 18 residues long. Method: immunoSEQ multiplex PCR; TCRdb's copy keeps in-frame clones and lacks some. The table lists more than 55,000 clones, more than 60% of them singletons. V gene TRBV28 combines with J gene TRBJ2-3; TRBD2 agrees at 13 bases. Sample: peripheral blood, taken from a patient treated with radiotherapy plus ipilimumab. The sequence derives from a human donor with non-small cell lung cancer who had a partial response to radiotherapy plus ipilimumab. The CDR3 reads CASSSPYGLAGDTDTQYF. DNA for the CDR3: TGTGCCAGCAGTTCTCCTTACGGACTAGCGGGAGACACAGATACGCAGTATTTT.